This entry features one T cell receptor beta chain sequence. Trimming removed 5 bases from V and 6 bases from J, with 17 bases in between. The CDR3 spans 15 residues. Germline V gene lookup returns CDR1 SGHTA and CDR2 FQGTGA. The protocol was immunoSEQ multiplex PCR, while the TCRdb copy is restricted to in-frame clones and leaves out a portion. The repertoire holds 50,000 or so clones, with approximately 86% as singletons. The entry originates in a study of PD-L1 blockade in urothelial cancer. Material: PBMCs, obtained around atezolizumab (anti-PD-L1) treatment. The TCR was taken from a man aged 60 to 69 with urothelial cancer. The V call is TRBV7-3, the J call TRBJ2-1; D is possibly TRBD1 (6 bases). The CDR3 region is CASSPIGGPLNEQFF. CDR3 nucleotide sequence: TGTGCCAGCAGCCCTATTGGGGGCCCCCTCAATGAGCAGTTCTTC.